This T cell receptor (beta chain) was found in a study of T cell responses to AZD1222 COVID-19 vaccine. Here immunoSEQ multiplex PCR was the method, and the copy in TCRdb shows in-frame clones only, minus some. The table has about 110,000 clones, about 94% seen once; the top ten hold 2.5% to 3.5%. As concerns this clone: Its antigen is unknown.

Whole-study results and caveats: It should be noted that donors were predominantly white British and more often female, and clonal diversity was possibly underestimated. All repertoire sampling was performed exclusively after the peak T cell response.

Investigators merged groups given second doses at roughly 4 or roughly 12 weeks. Deletions cut 0 bases from V and 4 bases from J, with 3 bases between. Germline V gene sequence: CDR1 LGHDT, CDR2 YNNKEL (reference sequence). CDR3 length equals 13 residues. The chain carries TRBV3-1 (or the pseudogene TRBV3-2) and TRBJ2-2; D remains unclear. The clonotype originates from an adult who received the AZD1222 COVID-19 vaccine. Here the sequenced sample was peripheral blood, taken 28 days after the second AZD1222 dose. The CDR3 nucleotides are TGTGCCAGCAGCCAAGAGGGCACCGGGGAGCTGTTTTTT. This gives the protein CASSQEGTGELFF.